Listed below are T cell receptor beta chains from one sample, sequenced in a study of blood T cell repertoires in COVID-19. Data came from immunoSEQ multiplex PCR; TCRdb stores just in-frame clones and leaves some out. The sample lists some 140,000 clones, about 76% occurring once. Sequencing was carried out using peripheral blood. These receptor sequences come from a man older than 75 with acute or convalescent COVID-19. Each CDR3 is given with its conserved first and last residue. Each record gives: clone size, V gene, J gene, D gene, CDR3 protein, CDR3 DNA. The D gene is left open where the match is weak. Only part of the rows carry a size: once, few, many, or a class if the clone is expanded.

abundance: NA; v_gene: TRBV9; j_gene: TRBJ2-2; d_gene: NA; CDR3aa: CASSVEGLRGTGELFF; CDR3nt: TGTGCCAGCAGCGTAGAGGGACTGAGAGGCACCGGGGAGCTGTTTTTT
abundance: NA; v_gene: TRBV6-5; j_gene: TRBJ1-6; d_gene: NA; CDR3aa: CASTGFGSPLHF; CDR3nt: TGTGCCAGCACAGGGTTTGGTTCACCCCTCCACTTT
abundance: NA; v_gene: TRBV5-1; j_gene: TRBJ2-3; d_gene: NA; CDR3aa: CASSLGGATGFTDTQYF; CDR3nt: TGCGCCAGCAGCTTGGGCGGGGCTACCGGCTTCACGGATACGCAGTATTTT
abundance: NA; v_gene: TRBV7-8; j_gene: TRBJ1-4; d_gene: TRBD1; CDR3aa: CASSFGTANEKLFF; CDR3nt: TGTGCCAGCAGCTTCGGGACAGCTAATGAAAAACTGTTTTTT
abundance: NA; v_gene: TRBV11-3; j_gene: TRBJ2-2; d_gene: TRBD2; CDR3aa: CASSFGGAGELFF; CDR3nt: TGTGCCAGCAGCTTCGGGGGGGCCGGGGAGCTGTTTTTT
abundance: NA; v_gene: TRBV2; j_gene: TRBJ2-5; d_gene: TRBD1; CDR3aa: CASSVTGVGQETQYF; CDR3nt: TGTGCCAGCAGTGTAACAGGGGTAGGTCAAGAGACCCAGTACTTC
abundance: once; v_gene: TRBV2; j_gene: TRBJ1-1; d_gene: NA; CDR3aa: CASSDLQGSFTEAFF; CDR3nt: TGTGCCAGCAGTGACCTACAGGGAAGCTTTACTGAAGCTTTCTTT
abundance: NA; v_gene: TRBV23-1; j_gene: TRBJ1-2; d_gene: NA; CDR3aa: CASSQSRTPNYGYTF; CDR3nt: TGCGCCAGCAGTCAATCGAGGACACCTAACTATGGCTACACCTTC
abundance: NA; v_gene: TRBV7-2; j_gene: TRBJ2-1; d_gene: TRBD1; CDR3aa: CASSFFRGTGTYNEQFF; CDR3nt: TGTGCCAGCAGCTTCTTTAGGGGGACAGGGACCTACAATGAGCAGTTCTTC
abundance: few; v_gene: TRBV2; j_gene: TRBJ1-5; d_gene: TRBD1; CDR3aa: CASRKTGASNQPQHF; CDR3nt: TGTGCCAGCAGGAAGACAGGGGCGAGCAATCAGCCCCAGCATTTT
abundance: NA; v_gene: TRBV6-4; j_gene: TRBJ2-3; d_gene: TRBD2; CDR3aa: CASSEGTSPGSDTQYF; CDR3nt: TGTGCCAGCAGTGAAGGGACTAGCCCTGGGAGCGATACGCAGTATTTT
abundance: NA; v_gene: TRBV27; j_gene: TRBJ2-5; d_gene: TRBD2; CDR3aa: CASSPGLATLGETQYF; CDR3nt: TGTGCCAGCAGCCCGGGACTAGCCACGTTGGGAGAGACCCAGTACTTC
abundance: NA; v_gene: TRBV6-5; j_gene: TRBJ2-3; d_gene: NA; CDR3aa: CASRTRQVDTDTQYF; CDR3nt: TGTGCCAGCAGGACCAGACAGGTGGACACAGATACGCAGTATTTT
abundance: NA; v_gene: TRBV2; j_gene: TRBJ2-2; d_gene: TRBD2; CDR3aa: CASRTSAGGELFF; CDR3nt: TGTGCCAGCAGGACTAGCGCCGGCGGGGAGCTGTTTTTT
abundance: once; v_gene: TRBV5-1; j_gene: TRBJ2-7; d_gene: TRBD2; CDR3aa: CASSLGSSGGRSYEQYF; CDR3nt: TGCGCCAGCAGCTTGGGTTCTAGCGGGGGGCGCTCCTACGAGCAGTACTTC
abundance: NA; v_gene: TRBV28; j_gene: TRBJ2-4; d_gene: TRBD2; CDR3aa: CASSSYPGTSMNIQYF; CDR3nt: TGTGCCAGCAGTTCGTATCCCGGGACTAGCATGAACATTCAGTACTTC
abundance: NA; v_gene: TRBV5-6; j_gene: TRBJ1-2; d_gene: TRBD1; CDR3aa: CASSSPGTGFYGYTF; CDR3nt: TGTGCCAGCAGCTCACCCGGGACAGGGTTCTATGGCTACACCTTC
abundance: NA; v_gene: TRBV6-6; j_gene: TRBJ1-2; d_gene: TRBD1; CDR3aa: CASSYSGTEYGYTF; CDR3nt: TGTGCCAGCAGTTACTCCGGGACAGAGTATGGCTACACCTTC
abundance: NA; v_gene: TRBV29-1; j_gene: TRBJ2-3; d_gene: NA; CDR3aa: CSVLDRYGTDTQYF; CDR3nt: TGCAGCGTTCTCGACAGATACGGCACAGATACGCAGTATTTT
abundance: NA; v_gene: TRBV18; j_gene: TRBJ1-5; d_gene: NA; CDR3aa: CASSPPGGSGNQPQHF; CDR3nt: TGTGCCAGCTCACCACCGGGGGGGTCGGGAAATCAGCCCCAGCATTTT
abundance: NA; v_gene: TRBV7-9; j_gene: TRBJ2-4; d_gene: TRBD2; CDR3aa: CASSSGLAGGGLQNIQYF; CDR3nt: TGTGCCAGCAGCTCGGGACTAGCGGGGGGTGGGCTCCAAAACATTCAGTACTTC
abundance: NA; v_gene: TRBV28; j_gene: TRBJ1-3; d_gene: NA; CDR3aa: CASSLSTRETGNTIYF; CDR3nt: TGTGCCAGCAGTTTGAGTACCAGGGAAACTGGAAACACCATATATTTT
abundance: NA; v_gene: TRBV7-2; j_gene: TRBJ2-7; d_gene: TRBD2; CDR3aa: CASSLARTSGVAYEQYF; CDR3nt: TGTGCCAGCAGCTTAGCGCGGACTAGCGGGGTGGCCTACGAGCAGTACTTC
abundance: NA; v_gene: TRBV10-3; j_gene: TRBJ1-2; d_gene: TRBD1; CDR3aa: CAISEGQGGYGYTF; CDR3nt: TGTGCCATCAGTGAGGGACAGGGAGGTTATGGCTACACCTTC
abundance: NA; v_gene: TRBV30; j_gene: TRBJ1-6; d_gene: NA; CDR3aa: CAWMTVGTPGGNSPLHF; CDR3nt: TGTGCCTGGATGACAGTAGGCACTCCCGGTGGTAATTCACCCCTCCACTTT
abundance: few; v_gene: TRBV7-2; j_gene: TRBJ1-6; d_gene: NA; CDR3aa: CASSLDRRWGHSPLHF; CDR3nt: TGTGCCAGCAGCTTAGATCGCCGCTGGGGCCATTCACCCCTCCACTTT
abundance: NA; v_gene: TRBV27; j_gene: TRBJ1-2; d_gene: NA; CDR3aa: CASRGLGGGYGYTF; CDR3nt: TGTGCCAGCAGGGGGCTCGGGGGAGGCTATGGCTACACCTTC
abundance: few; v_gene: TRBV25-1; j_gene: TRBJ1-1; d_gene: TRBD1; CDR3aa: CASSPKGQYLNTEAFF; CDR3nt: TGTGCCAGCAGTCCAAAGGGACAGTACTTGAACACTGAAGCTTTCTTT
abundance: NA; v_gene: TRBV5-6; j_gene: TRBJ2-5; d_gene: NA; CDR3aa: CASSLAGFGTQYF; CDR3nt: TGTGCCAGCAGCTTGGCGGGATTTGGGACCCAGTACTTC
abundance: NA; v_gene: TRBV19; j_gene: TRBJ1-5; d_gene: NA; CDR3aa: CASSRDTNQPQHF; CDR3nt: TGTGCCAGTAGCCGGGACACCAATCAGCCCCAGCATTTT
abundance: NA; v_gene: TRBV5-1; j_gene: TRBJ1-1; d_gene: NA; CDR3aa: CASHILGNTEAFF; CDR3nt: TGCGCCAGCCACATCCTTGGGAACACTGAAGCTTTCTTT
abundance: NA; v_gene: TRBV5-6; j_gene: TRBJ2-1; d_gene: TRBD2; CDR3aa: CASSLGGGGRRDEQFF; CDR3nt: TGTGCCAGCAGCTTGGGCGGGGGGGGAAGGCGTGATGAGCAGTTCTTC
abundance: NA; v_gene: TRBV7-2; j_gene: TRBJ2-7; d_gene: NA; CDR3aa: CASSVLLGTYYEQYF; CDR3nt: TGTGCCAGCAGCGTACTCCTCGGGACTTACTACGAGCAGTACTTC
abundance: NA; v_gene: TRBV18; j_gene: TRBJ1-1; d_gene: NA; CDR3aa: CASSPSTPFLAFF; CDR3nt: TGTGCCAGCTCACCCTCGACTCCTTTTCTGGCTTTCTTT
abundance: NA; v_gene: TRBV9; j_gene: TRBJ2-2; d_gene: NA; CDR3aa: CASSVGGLRASTGELFF; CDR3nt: TGTGCCAGCAGCGTAGGAGGTCTCAGGGCAAGCACCGGGGAGCTGTTTTTT
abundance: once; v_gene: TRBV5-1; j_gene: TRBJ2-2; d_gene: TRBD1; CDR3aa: CASSTGQGSHTGELFF; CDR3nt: TGCGCCAGCAGCACCGGACAGGGCTCACACACCGGGGAGCTGTTTTTT
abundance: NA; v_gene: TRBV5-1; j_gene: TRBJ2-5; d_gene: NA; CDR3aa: CASSLKSGGGETQYF; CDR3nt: TGCGCCAGCAGCTTGAAGAGTGGCGGTGGAGAGACCCAGTACTTC
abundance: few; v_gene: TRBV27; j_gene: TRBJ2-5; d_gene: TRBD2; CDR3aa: CASSLQAGARQETQYF; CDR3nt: TGTGCCAGCAGTTTACAAGCGGGGGCCCGGCAAGAGACCCAGTACTTC
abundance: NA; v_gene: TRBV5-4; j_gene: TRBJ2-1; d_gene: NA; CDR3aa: CASSSSWGRSYNEQFF; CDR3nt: TGTGCCAGCAGTTCCTCATGGGGGCGATCCTACAATGAGCAGTTCTTC
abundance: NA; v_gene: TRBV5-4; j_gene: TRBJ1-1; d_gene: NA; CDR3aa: CASSLSLGETEAFF; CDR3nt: TGTGCCAGCAGCTTGTCTTTGGGCGAGACTGAAGCTTTCTTT
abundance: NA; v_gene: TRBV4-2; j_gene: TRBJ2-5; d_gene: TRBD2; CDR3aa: CASSTREGVQETQYF; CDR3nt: TGTGCCAGCAGCACACGGGAGGGGGTTCAAGAGACCCAGTACTTC
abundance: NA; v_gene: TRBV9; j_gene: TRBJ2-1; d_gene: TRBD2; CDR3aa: CASSVGPSGGYNEQFF; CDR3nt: TGTGCCAGCAGCGTAGGTCCCAGCGGGGGGTACAATGAGCAGTTCTTC
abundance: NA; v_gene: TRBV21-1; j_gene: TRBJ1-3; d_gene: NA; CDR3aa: CASSKALQGLSFGNTIYF; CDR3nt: TGTGCCAGCAGCAAAGCATTACAGGGCCTAAGCTTTGGAAACACCATATATTTT
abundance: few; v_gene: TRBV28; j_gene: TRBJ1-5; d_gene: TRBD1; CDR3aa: CASSSAGGRQPQHF; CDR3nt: TGTGCCAGCAGTTCGGCAGGGGGCCGTCAGCCCCAGCATTTT
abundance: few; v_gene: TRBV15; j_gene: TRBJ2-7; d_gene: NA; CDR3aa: CATSREYSLSYEQYF; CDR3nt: TGTGCCACCAGCAGAGAATATAGTCTCTCCTACGAGCAGTACTTC